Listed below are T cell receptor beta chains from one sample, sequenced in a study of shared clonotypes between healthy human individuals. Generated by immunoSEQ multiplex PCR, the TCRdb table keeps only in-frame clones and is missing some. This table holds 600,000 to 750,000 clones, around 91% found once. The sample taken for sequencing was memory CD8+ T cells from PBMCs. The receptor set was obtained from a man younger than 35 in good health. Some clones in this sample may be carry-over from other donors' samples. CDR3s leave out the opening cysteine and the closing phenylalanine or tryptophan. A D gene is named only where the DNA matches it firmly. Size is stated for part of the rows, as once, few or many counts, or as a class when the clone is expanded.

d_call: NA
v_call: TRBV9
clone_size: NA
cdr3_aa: ASSVGHPDEQY

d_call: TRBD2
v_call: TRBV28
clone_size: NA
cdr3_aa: ASNPRSAGQGLSLAEQF

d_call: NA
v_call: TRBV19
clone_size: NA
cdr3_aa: ASNTLGNTEAF

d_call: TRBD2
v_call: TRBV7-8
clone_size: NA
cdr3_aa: ASSLGGVREVQETQY

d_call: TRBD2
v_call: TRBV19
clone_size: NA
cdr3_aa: ASSWTSGRARGNEQF

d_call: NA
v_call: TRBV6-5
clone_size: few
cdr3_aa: ASSEGDPILWQY

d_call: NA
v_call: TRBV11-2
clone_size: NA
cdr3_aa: ASSEYEQY

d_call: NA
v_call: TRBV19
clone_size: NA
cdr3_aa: ASSPGLNTEAF

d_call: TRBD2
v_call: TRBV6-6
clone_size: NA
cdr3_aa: ASSSRGLAGGYEQY

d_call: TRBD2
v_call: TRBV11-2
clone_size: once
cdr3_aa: ASSRQSAGGEQF

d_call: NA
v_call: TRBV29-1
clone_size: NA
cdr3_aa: SVVGAAGEAF

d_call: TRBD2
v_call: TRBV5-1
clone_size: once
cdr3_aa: ASSLGGTAGGYYNEQF

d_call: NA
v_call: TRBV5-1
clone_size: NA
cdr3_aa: ASSPDGANYGYT

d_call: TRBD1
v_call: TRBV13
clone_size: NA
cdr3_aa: ASSPGQGGVETQY

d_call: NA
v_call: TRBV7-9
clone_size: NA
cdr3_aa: ASSLVGAERGELF

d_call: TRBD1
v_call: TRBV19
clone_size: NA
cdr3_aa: ASSPRGGFATEAF

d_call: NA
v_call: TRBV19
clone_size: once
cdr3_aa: ASSQLAANTDTQY

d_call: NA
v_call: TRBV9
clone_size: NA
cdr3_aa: ASSAHGSPGDQPQH

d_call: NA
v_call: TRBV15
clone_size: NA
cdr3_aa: ATTQGGVDTQY

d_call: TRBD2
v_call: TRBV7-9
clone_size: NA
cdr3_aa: ASSLVAGGAVEQY

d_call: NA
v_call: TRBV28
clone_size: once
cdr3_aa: ASRGGGVSNQPQH

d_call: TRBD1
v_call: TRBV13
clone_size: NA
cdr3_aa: ASSVRTGGETQY

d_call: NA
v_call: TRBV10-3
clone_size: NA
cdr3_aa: ASLEGGPYEQY

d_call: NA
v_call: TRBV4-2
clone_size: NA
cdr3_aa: ASSQVSRGIQETQY

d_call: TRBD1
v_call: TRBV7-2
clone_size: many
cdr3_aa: ASSPETGYTDTQY

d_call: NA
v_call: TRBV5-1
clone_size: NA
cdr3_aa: ASSFNIYNEQF

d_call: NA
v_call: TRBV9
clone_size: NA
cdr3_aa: ASSVEGRSGANVLT

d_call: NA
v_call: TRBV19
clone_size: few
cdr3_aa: ASIEDNSEAF

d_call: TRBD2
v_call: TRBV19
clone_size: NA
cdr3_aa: ASRTSGYGTDTQY

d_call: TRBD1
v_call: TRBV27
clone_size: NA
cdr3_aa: ASSAPGGLETQY

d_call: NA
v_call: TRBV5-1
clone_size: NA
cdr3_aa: ASSFLGASEAF

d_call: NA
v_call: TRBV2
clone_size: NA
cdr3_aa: ASSERQGNQPQH